This T cell receptor (beta chain) was recorded in a study of T cell repertoires in cytomegalovirus infection. Whole-study context: Public signatures in TCR beta pointed to CMV infection and matching HLA type.

TCRdb re-analysed the reads in MiXCR, keeping a single row per CDR3 protein. This repertoire shows more than 400,000 distinct CDR3 sequences, approximately 25% found once; its top ten account for around 13%. In the case of this clonotype: Its antigen is unidentified.

The CDR3 sequence is 17 residues long. Trimming at V came to 8 bases and at J to 4 bases, leaving 17 bases not matched to a gene. Germline V gene data show CDR1 as MNHNS and CDR2 as SASEGT. Study-wide points: The study found HLA-C-restricted CMV-specific TCR beta clonotypes dominating the ex vivo response. Summed frequency of shared TCR beta families picked out CMV carriers who also had the relevant HLA.

The sample taken for sequencing was PBMCs. This TCR was sampled from a human donor in good health (CMV status not recorded). Some clones in this sample may be carry-over from other donors' samples. The J gene is TRBJ1-2, the V gene TRBV6-1, with 9 bases lining up with TRBD1. The CDR3 loop reads CASVFTGTGNRGYGYTF. Here the CDR3 DNA reads TGTGCCAGCGTTTTTACCGGGACAGGGAATCGGGGCTATGGCTACACCTTC.